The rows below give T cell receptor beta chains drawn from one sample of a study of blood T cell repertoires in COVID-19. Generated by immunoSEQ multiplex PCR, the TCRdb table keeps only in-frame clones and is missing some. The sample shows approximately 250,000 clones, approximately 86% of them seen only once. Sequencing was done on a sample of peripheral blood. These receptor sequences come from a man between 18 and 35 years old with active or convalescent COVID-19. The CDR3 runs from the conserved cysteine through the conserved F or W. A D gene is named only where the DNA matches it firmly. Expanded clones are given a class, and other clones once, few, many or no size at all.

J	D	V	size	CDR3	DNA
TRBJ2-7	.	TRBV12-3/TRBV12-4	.	CASSFRVYEQYF	TGTGCCAGCAGTTTCCGGGTTTACGAGCAGTACTTC
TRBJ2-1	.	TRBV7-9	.	CASSLVPREQFF	TGTGCCAGCAGCTTAGTTCCCCGGGAGCAGTTCTTC
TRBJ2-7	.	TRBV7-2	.	CASSSPGQKLQQYF	TGTGCCAGCAGCTCGCCGGGACAAAAACTCCAGCAGTACTTC
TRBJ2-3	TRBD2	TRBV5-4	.	CASSTPSSGLQYF	TGTGCCAGCAGCACCCCTTCTAGCGGCTTGCAGTATTTT
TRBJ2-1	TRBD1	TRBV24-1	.	CATRGGPYNEQFF	TGTGCCACCAGAGGGGGCCCCTACAATGAGCAGTTCTTC
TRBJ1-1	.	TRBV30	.	CAWSVIRGLSFF	TGTGCCTGGAGTGTAATCAGGGGATTGTCTTTCTTT
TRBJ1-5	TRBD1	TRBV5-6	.	CASSLVKGAFSNQPQHF	TGTGCCAGCAGCTTGGTGAAGGGGGCTTTCAGCAATCAGCCCCAGCATTTT
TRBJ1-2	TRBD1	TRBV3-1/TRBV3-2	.	CASSQAATGEWVDGYTF	TGTGCCAGCAGCCAAGCGGCGACAGGGGAGTGGGTTGATGGCTACACCTTC
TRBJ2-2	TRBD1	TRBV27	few	CASSTSGTVSGGELFF	TGTGCCAGCAGTACATCCGGGACAGTCTCTGGCGGGGAGCTGTTTTTT
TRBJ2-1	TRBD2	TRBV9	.	CASSITSVYNEQFF	TGTGCCAGCAGCATAACTAGCGTGTACAATGAGCAGTTCTTC
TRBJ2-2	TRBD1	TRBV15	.	CATSSDRGLNTGELFF	TGTGCCACCAGCAGTGACAGGGGGCTGAACACCGGGGAGCTGTTTTTT
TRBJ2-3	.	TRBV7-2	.	CASSPLDSLTDTQYF	TGTGCCAGCAGCCCATTGGACTCTCTGACAGATACGCAGTATTTT
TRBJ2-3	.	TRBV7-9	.	CASSSWAGPGDTQYF	TGTGCCAGCAGCTCATGGGCGGGCCCGGGAGATACGCAGTATTTT
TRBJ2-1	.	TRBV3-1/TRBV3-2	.	CASSHASEYNEQFF	TGTGCCAGCAGCCATGCTAGCGAGTACAATGAGCAGTTCTTC
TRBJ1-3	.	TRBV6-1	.	CASSEQAGNTIYF	TGTGCCAGCAGTGAACAGGCTGGAAACACCATATATTTT
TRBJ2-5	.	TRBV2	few	CASSTSGQSTTKTQYF	.
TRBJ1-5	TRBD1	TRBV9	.	CASSATGDRDQPQHF	TGTGCCAGCAGCGCGACCGGGGACAGGGATCAGCCCCAGCATTTT
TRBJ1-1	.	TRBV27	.	CASSSGQQAFF	TGTGCCAGCAGCTCGGGTCAGCAAGCTTTCTTT
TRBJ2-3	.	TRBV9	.	CASSVERADTQYF	TGTGCCAGCAGCGTAGAGCGCGCAGATACGCAGTATTTT
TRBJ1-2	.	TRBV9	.	CASSAGEGYTF	TGTGCCAGCAGCGCGGGTGAGGGCTACACCTTC
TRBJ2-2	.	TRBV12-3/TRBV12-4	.	CASSLLQGGELFF	TGTGCCAGCAGTTTGTTACAGGGCGGGGAGCTGTTTTTT
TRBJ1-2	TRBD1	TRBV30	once	CARDRGQKGYTF	TGTGCCCGGGACAGGGGGCAAAAGGGCTACACCTTC
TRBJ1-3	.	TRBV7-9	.	CASTDFGSSGNTIYF	TGTGCCAGCACCGATTTCGGGAGCTCTGGAAACACCATATATTTT
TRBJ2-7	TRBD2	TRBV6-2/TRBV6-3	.	CASSPLAGSYEQYF	TGTGCCAGCAGTCCCCTAGCGGGGTCCTACGAGCAGTACTTC
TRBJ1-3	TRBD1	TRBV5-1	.	CASSGQGASGNTIYF	TGCGCCAGCAGCGGACAGGGGGCGTCCGGAAACACCATATATTTT
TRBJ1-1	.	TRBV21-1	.	CATRRKAFF	TGTGCCACCAGGCGGAAAGCTTTCTTT
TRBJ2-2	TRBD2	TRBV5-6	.	CASSLALADFTGELFF	TGTGCCAGCAGCTTGGCCCTAGCGGATTTCACCGGGGAGCTGTTTTTT
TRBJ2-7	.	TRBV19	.	CASSNLRGDEQYF	TGTGCCAGTAGTAATCTCAGGGGCGACGAGCAGTACTTC
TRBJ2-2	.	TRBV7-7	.	CASSLGGENTGELFF	TGTGCCAGCAGCCTGGGGGGAGAGAACACCGGGGAGCTGTTTTTT
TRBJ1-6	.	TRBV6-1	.	CASSEQTALNSPLHF	TGTGCCAGCAGTGAGCAGACAGCTCTTAATTCACCCCTCCACTTT
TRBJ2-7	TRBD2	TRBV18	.	CASSLGRSGTNYEQYF	TGTGCCAGCTCCCTAGGGAGAAGCGGGACGAACTACGAGCAGTACTTC
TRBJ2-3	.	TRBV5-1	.	CASSYSLISDTQYF	TGCGCCAGCAGCTACTCCTTGATATCAGATACGCAGTATTTT
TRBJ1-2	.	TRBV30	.	CAWSINSPGYTF	TGTGCCTGGAGCATCAACAGCCCGGGCTACACCTTC
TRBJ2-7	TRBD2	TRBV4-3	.	CASSQDLLAGVSEQYF	TGCGCCAGCAGCCAAGATTTACTAGCGGGAGTATCCGAGCAGTACTTC
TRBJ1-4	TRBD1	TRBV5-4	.	CASSSGQGNNEKLFF	TGTGCCAGCAGCAGCGGACAGGGAAATAATGAAAAACTGTTTTTT
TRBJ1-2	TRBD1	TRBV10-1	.	CASSEAGQVGYTF	TGCGCCAGCAGTGAGGCCGGACAGGTTGGCTACACCTTC
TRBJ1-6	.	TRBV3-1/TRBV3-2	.	CASSQESSFLSYNSPLHF	TGTGCCAGCAGCCAAGAGTCCAGTTTTCTCTCCTATAATTCACCCCTCCACTTT
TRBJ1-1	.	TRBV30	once	CAWRIAAVEAFF	TGTGCCTGGAGGATAGCCGCCGTGGAAGCTTTCTTT
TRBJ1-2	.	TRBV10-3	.	CAISGTSNYGYTF	TGTGCCATCAGTGGGACATCTAACTATGGCTACACCTTC
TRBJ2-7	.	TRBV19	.	CASREGTATYEQYF	TGTGCCAGTAGGGAGGGGACAGCGACTTACGAGCAGTACTTC
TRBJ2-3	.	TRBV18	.	CASSPPSVTDTQYF	TGTGCCAGCTCACCACCATCGGTCACAGATACGCAGTATTTT
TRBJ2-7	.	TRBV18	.	CASSPDSYEQYF	TGTGCCAGCTCACCAGACAGCTACGAGCAGTACTTC
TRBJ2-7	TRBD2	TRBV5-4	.	CASIPSGSYEQYF	TGTGCCAGCATCCCTAGCGGATCCTACGAGCAGTACTTC
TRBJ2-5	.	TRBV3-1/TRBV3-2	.	CASSPTSSETQYF	TGTGCCAGCAGCCCCACTAGTTCGGAGACCCAGTACTTC
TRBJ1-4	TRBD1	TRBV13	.	CASSLADRAGEKLFF	TGTGCCAGCAGCTTAGCGGACAGGGCGGGTGAAAAACTGTTTTTT
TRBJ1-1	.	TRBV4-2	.	CASSPPQESGRTEAFF	TGTGCCAGCAGCCCACCCCAGGAGTCAGGGCGCACTGAAGCTTTCTTT
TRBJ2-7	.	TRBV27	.	CASSLGTGLTYEQYF	TGTGCCAGCAGTTTAGGAACAGGGCTGACCTACGAGCAGTACTTC
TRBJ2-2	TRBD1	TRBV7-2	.	CASSSDRGTGELFF	TGTGCCAGCAGCTCAGACAGGGGAACCGGGGAGCTGTTTTTT
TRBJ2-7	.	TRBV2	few	CASSTAWGSHEQYF	TGTGCCAGCAGCACTGCTTGGGGCAGCCACGAGCAGTACTTC
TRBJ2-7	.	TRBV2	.	CASSLWGAYEQYF	TGTGCCAGCAGTCTCTGGGGGGCCTACGAGCAGTACTTC
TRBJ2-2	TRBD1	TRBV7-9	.	CASSFPRDRGNTGELFF	TGTGCCAGCAGCTTTCCTCGAGACAGGGGCAACACCGGGGAGCTGTTTTTT
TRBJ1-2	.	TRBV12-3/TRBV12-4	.	CASARQANYGYTF	TGTGCCAGCGCGAGACAGGCAAACTATGGCTACACCTTC
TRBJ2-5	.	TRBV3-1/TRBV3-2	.	CASSQLTGQETQYF	TGTGCCAGCAGCCAATTGACGGGACAAGAGACCCAGTACTTC